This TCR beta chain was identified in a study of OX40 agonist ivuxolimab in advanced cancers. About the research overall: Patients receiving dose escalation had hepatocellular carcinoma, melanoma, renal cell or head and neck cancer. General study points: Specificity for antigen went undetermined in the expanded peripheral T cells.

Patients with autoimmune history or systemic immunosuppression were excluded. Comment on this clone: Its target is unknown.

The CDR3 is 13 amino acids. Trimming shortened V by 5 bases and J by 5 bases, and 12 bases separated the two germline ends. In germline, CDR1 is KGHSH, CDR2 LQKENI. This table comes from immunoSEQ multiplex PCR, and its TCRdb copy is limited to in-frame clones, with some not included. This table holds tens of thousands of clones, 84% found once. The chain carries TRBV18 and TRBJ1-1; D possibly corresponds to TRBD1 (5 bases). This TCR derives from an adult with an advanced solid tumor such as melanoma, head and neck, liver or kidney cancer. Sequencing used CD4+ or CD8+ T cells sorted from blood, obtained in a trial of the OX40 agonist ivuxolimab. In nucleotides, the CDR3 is TGTGCCAGCTCAACGGGGGGAAGGACTGAAGCTTTCTTT. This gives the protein CASSTGGRTEAFF.